This passage covers 14 T cell receptor beta chains from one sample sequenced in a study of cytomegalovirus exposure and HLA in healthy donors. The PCR used 60 Vbeta and 13 Jbeta primers. Clones were sequenced by immunoSEQ multiplex PCR, and TCRdb holds only the in-frame ones, with some missing. The table lists 150,000 to 200,000 clones, 75% to 90% of them singletons. Specimen: PBMCs. All receptors derive from a woman aged 50 to 60 in good health and CMV-seropositive.

Regarding this clone: A read error may account for a junction end that differs from germline. This sequence joins TRBV7-3 and TRBJ2-1; 7 bases agree with TRBD2. The germline V gene has CDR1 SGHTA and CDR2 FQGTGA. This CDR3 has 15 amino acids. CDR3 protein: CSSSSGLGAYNEQFF. CDR3 DNA sequence: TGTTCCAGCAGCTCCGGACTAGGTGCCTACAATGAGCAGTTCTTC.

The chain has TRBV13 and TRBJ2-7, with 7 bases lining up with TRBD1. CDR3 length equals 14 residues. Germline V gene data show CDR1 as PRHDT and CDR2 as FYEKMQ (reference sequence). The V and J ends lost 5 bases and 2 bases, in that order; junction bases with no gene match: 6. CDR3 sequence: CASSHRDRAYEQYF. The CDR3 region has the DNA TGTGCCAGCAGCCACCGGGACAGAGCCTACGAGCAGTACTTC.

The rearrangement links TRBV4-2 to TRBJ2-1; TRBD2 aligns across 8 bases. In germline, CDR1 is LGHNA, CDR2 YNFKEQ. CDR3 length equals 16 residues. J lost 7 bases, V lost 5 bases, and 13 bases had no gene match. CDR3 bases: TGTGCCAGCAGCATTGAGATGGCTAGCGGGCGGAATGAGCAGTTCTTC. This translates into CASSIEMASGRNEQFF.

V and J are TRBV13 and TRBJ2-7; D uncertain. Trimming removed 3 bases from V and 2 bases from J, with 8 bases in between. The CDR3 has 13 amino acids. Germline values: CDR1 PRHDT, CDR2 FYEKMQ (reference sequence). The CDR3 DNA reads as TGTGCCAGCAGCTTCGGTATTGCCTACGAGCAGTACTTC. Protein: CASSFGIAYEQYF.

The chain has TRBV28 and TRBJ1-3; the D gene is possibly TRBD1 (6 bases). Trimming shortened V by 6 bases and J by 4 bases, and 28 bases separated the two germline ends. This CDR3 has 19 residues. CDR1 MDHEN and CDR2 SYDVKM come from the germline V gene. CDR3 residues: CASRPTGGRGGNGGNTIYF. The CDR3 DNA is TGTGCCAGCAGACCTACTGGGGGTCGAGGGGGAAACGGGGGAAACACCATATATTTT. The variable domain in full, completed from reference TRBV28 and TRBJ1-3, reads DVKVTQSSRYLVKRTGEKVFLECVQDMDHENMFWYRQDPGLGLRLIYFSYDVKMKEKGDIPEGYSVSREKKERFSLILESASTNQTSMYLCASRPTGGRGGNGGNTIYFGEGSWLTVV.

J is TRBJ1-3 and V is TRBV4-3, with 8 positions matching TRBD1. With 0 bases clipped from V and 3 bases from J, the junction kept 4 bases outside the gene matches. This CDR3 has 16 residues. Germline assignment: CDR1 LGHNA and CDR2 YSLEER. Here the CDR3 reads CASSQDPGTGGNTIYF. CDR3 sequence (DNA): TGCGCCAGCAGCCAAGATCCCGGGACAGGTGGAAACACCATATATTTT.

The chain couples TRBV10-2 to TRBJ2-2, with 12 bases fitting TRBD1. Germline loops: CDR1 WSHSY, CDR2 SAAADI. CDR3 size: 15 residues. The V segment lost 6 bases and the J segment 5 bases; nucleotides outside the gene matches: 4. The CDR3 protein is CASRGTGGRTGELFF. CDR3 coding DNA: TGCGCCAGCAGAGGGACAGGGGGCCGAACCGGGGAGCTGTTTTTT.

The chain recombines TRBV19 with TRBJ2-4, with 8 positions matching TRBD2. Per germline, CDR1 LNHDA and CDR2 SQIVND (reference sequence). Trimming took 1 base from V and 11 from J; bases not matched to a gene: 7. The CDR3 is made up of 14 amino acids. In DNA, the CDR3 is TGTGCCAGTAGTATAGTTGGAGGACTAGCAGTTCAGTACTTC. This sequence encodes CASSIVGGLAVQYF.

The J gene is TRBJ2-2, the V gene TRBV5-1, with no clear D. CDR1 and CDR2 (germline): SGHRS, YFSETQ. The V and J ends lost 0 bases and 6 bases respectively, with 3 bases between them. This CDR3 is 12 amino acids long. The CDR3 DNA is TGCGCCAGCAGCTTGGAGCCCGGGGAGCTGTTTTTT. Translated: CASSLEPGELFF.

V and J are TRBV29-1 and TRBJ2-3; 10 bases align to TRBD2. Per the germline V gene, CDR1 is SQVTM and CDR2 is ANQGSEA. This CDR3 has 15 amino acids. The junction had 12 bases not matched to a gene; V was cut back by 0 bases and J by 12 bases. The CDR3 spells CSVEDTGLAGGAQYF. DNA of the CDR3: TGCAGCGTTGAAGATACCGGTTTAGCGGGAGGAGCTCAGTATTTT.

This chain uses TRBV6-1 with TRBJ1-2, with a possible D match to TRBD1 (5 bases). Per germline, CDR1 MNHNS and CDR2 SASEGT. The V gene lost 7 bases and the J gene lost 7 bases, with 10 bases spanning the gap. The CDR3 is made up of 11 amino acids. The CDR3 protein is CASKSGLGYTF. The CDR3 DNA follows: TGTGCCAGCAAATCAGGGCTTGGCTACACCTTC.

This rearrangement joins TRBV9 to TRBJ2-1; D might be TRBD2 (5 bases). The CDR3 totals 15 residues. The V gene lost 1 base and the J gene lost 0 bases, with 8 bases spanning the gap. CDR1 and CDR2 from the germline V gene are SGDLS and YYNGEE. This CDR3 is CASSVMGSSYNEQFF. The CDR3 bases are TGTGCCAGCAGCGTAATGGGGAGCTCCTACAATGAGCAGTTCTTC. Supplemented by reference TRBV9 and TRBJ2-1, the full variable domain reads DSGVTQTPKHLITATGQRVTLRCSPRSGDLSVYWYQQSLDQGLQFLIQYYNGEERAKGNILERFSAQQFPDLHSELNLSSLELGDSALYFCASSVMGSSYNEQFFGPGTRLTVL.

The rearrangement uses TRBV11-2 and TRBJ2-7, with 8 positions matching TRBD1. Unmatched junction bases numbered 11, after V lost 0 bases and J lost 4 bases. The CDR3 consists of 17 residues. The germline gives CDR1 SGHAT, CDR2 FQNNGV. The CDR3 DNA sequence: TGTGCCAGCAGCTTAGATTACCGGACAGGGCAGGGATACGAGCAGTACTTC. It is translated as CASSLDYRTGQGYEQYF.

The chain combines TRBV30 with TRBJ1-4; TRBD1 agrees at 10 bases. The germline V gene has CDR1 GTSNPN and CDR2 SVGIG (reference sequence). This CDR3 contains 16 residues. After removal of 5 bases from V and 3 bases from J, the junction contained 9 bases not matched to a gene. The CDR3 bases are TGTGCCTGGGCCCCCGGACAGGGGGGGCCTAATGAAAAACTGTTTTTT. As protein: CAWAPGQGGPNEKLFF.